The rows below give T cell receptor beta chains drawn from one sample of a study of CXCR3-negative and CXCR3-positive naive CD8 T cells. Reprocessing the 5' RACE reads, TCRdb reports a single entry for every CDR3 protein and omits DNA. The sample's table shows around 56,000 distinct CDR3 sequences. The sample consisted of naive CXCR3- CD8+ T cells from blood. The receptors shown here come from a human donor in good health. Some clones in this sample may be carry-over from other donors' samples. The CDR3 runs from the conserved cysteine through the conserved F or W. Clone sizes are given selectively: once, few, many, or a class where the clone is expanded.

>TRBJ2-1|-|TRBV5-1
CASSFRYSSYNEQFF
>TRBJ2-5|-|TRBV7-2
CASSTAGTPGAQYF
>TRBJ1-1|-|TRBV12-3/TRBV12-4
CASTAWGRDTEAFF
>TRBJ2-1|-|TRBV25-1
CATTGLGYNEQFF
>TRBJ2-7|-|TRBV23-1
CASSQSDGSYEQYF
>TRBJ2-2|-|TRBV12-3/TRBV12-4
CASSTGTPAGELFF
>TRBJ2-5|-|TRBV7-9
CASSLGTTGEGQETQYF
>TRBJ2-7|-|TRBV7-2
CASNGGWNSEQYF
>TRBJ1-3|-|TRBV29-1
CSVSDSGNTIYF
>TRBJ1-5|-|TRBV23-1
CASGGPRSNQPQHF
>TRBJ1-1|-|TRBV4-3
CASSQELMNTEAFF
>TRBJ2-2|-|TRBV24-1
CATDDDANTGELFF
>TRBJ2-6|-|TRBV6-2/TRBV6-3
CASSSPGLRDLGANVLTF
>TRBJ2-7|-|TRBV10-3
CAISELTPGTSGGPPYEQYF
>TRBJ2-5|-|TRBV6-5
CASSYWAGEGETQYF
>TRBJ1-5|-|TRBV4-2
CASSGRDLNQPQHF
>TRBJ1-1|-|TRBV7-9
CASSHGARGDTEAFF
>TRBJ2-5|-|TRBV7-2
CASLRTELETQYF
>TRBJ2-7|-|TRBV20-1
CSARAGLTYEQYF
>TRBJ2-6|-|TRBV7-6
CASTWDRAGSGANVLTF
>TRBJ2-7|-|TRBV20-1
CSARANPGQDYEQYF
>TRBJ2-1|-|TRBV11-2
CASSSPGLVYEQFF
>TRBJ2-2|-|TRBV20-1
CSAPSTGIPPTTGELFF
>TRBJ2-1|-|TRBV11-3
CASSFLSGGVYNEQFF
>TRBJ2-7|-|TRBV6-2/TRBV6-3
CASSTRDRVAYEQYF
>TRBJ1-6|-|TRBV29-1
CSVALEASYNSPLHF
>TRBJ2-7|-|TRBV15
CATSRERQGLNSFYEQYF
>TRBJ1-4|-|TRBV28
CASSSTDTTPNEKLFF
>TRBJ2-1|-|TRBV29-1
CSVEDSLDRAVNEQFF
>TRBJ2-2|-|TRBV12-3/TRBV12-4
CASSSLQGAGELFF
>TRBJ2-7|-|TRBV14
CASSHDEWYEQYF
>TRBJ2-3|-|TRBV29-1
CSVGELRNTDTQYF
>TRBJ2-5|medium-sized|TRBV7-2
CASSLEVETQYF
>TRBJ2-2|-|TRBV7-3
CASSFGDRYTGELFF
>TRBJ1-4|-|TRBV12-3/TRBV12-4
CASSLGFVRDTIATNEKLFF
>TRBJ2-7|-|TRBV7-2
CASSFGGRVGYEQYF
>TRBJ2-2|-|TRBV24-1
CATSGGERDTGELFF
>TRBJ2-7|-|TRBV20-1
CSARESLADYEQYF
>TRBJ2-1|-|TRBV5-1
CASSFGGDEQFF
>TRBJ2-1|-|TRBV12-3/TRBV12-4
CASKPTDRGAYNEQFF
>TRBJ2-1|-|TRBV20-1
CSARISYSGGLNEQFF
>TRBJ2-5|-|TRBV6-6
CASSYPLEVVGGYPETQYF
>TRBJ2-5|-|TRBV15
CATSRSRAQYQETQYF
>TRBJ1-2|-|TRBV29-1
CSVEGTGFGPNYGYTF
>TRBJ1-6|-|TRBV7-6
CASSERTVGVYNSPLHF
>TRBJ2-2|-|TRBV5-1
CASSTREIRTGELFF
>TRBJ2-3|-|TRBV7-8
CASSPDLGPDTQYF
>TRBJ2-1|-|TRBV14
CASSQVIPDNEQFF
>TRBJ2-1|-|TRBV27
CASSLSAGGTSGEQFF
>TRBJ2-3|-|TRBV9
CASSVGGGADTQYF
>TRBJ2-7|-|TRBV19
CASGPRVNEQYF
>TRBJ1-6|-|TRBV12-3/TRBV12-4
CASSPGTGNSPLHF
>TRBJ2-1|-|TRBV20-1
CSAPRTAHEQFF
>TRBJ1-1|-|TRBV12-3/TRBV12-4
CASKDSMNTEAFF
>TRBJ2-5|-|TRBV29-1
CSVEWAGYQETQYF